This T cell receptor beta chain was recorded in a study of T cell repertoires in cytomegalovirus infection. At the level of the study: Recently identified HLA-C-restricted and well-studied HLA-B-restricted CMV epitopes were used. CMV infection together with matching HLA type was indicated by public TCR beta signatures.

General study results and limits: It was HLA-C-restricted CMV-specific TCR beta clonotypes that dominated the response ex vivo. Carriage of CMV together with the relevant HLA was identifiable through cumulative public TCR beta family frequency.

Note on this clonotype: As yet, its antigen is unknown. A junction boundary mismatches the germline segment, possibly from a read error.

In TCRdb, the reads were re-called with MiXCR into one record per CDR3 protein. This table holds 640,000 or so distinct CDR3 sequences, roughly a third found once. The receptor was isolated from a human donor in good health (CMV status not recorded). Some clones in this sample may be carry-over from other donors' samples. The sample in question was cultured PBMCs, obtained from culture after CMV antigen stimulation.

The CDR3 DNA is TGTACCAGCAGCCCCACGGGCAGTCAGCCCCAGCATTTT. Translated: CTSSPTGSQPQHF. V and J are TRBV9 and TRBJ1-5; D gene uncertain. From germline, CDR1 is SGDLS and CDR2 YYNGEE. This CDR3 has 13 residues.